The next 8 T cell receptor beta chains were all read from a single sample in a study of identical twins. TCRdb analysed the 5' RACE reads with MiXCR anew, one entry per CDR3 protein. The sample yields 450,000 or so distinct CDR3 sequences, 14% seen once. This sample also appeared in a second study, on yellow fever vaccine responses in identical twins.

The sample was CD4+ T cells sorted from blood. All receptors derive from a woman aged 18-30 years in good health.

The genes are TRBV5-1 and TRBJ1-1; 9 bases fit TRBD1. This CDR3 spans 19 amino acids. V was pared by 3 bases and J by 1 base, with 16 bases of the junction left unmatched. Germline-derived CDR1 and CDR2 are SGHRS and YFSETQ. CDR3 amino acids: CASSWVSSSGQGQNTEAFF. The CDR3, as DNA: TGCGCCAGCAGCTGGGTTTCGAGTTCTGGACAGGGGCAGAACACTGAAGCTTTCTTT.

This clonotype showed up just a few times. The chain couples TRBV20-1 to TRBJ2-1; 7 bases match TRBD1. Germline CDR1 reads DFQATT; CDR2 reads SNEGSKA (reference sequence). V was pared by 5 bases and J by 5 bases, with 12 bases of the junction left unmatched. This CDR3 spans 15 amino acids. CDR3 sequence (DNA): TGCAGTGCTCCTTATAACAGGGGACCGAACAATGAGCAGTTCTTC. Its protein product is CSAPYNRGPNNEQFF.

V and J are TRBV5-1 and TRBJ2-3, with 8 bases identical to TRBD2. There are 15 residues in the CDR3. CDR1 SGHRS and CDR2 YFSETQ come from the germline V gene. V lost 2 bases to trimming and J lost 4 bases; unmatched junction nucleotides: 6. CDR3 region: CASSFSGTSPDTQYF. CDR3 nucleotides: TGCGCCAGCAGCTTCTCCGGGACTAGTCCAGATACGCAGTATTTT.

This chain joins TRBV20-1 and TRBJ2-2, with D uncertain. Germline values: CDR1 DFQATT, CDR2 SNEGSKA (reference sequence). This CDR3 has 14 amino acids. V lost 2 bases, J lost 2 bases, and 9 bases lay in between. CDR3 nucleotide sequence: TGCAGTGCTAGATCCACACGAAACACCGGGGAGCTGTTTTTT. It yields the protein CSARSTRNTGELFF.

This clonotype was counted many times. The chain links TRBV12-3 or TRBV12-4 to TRBJ2-1, with 8 bases matching TRBD2. The J segment lost 8 bases and the V segment lost 5 bases, leaving 11 bases of the junction unmatched. The CDR3 runs 15 residues. CDR3 coding DNA: TGTGCCAGCAGTCGGGAAGCGGGAGCTGTCGATGAGCAGTTCTTC. This encodes CASSREAGAVDEQFF.

This clonotype has more than one count but fewer than ten. The chain is built from TRBV6-1 and TRBJ2-2; possible D gene TRBD1, 6 bases. V lost 6 bases and J lost 6, with 14 bases in between. CDR1 and CDR2 (germline): MNHNS, SASEGT. This CDR3 has 14 residues. CDR3 coding DNA: TGTGCCAGCAGCCGAACAGGGTATCCCGGGGAGCTGTTTTTT. Residues: CASSRTGYPGELFF.

This clonotype was picked up many times. The rearrangement uses TRBV12-3 or TRBV12-4 and TRBJ2-5, with 14 positions matching TRBD2. The V and J ends lost 1 base and 5 bases, in that order; junction bases with no gene match: 6. This CDR3 has 17 amino acids. The CDR3 loop reads CASSLGGLAGGTETQYF. As DNA, the CDR3 is TGTGCCAGCAGTTTAGGTGGACTAGCGGGGGGCACGGAGACCCAGTACTTC.

In this sample, this clonotype turned up many times. The chain recombines TRBV28 with TRBJ2-4; D is perhaps TRBD2 (6 bases). Germline CDR1 is MDHEN and CDR2 is SYDVKM. Trimming stripped 5 bases from V and 0 bases from J, with 20 bases between. The length of the CDR3 is 18 residues. The CDR3 region has the DNA TGTGCCAGCAGTCTACGTTCCGGGACTGCTATAGCCAAAAACATTCAGTACTTC. It is translated as CASSLRSGTAIAKNIQYF.